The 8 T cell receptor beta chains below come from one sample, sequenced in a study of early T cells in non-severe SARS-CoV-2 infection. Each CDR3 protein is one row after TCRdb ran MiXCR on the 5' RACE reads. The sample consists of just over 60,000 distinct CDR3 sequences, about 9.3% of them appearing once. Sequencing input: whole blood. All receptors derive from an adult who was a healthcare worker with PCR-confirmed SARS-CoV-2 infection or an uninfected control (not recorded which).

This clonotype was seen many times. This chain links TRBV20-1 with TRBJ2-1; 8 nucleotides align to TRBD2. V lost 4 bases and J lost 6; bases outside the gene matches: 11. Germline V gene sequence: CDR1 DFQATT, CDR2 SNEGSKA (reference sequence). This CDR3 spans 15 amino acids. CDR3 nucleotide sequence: TGCAGTGCTAAACAATCCGGGACTAGAGGCAATGAGCAGTTCTTC. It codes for CSAKQSGTRGNEQFF.

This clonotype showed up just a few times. CDR3 amino acids: CSVARDTLNANTGELFF. CDR3 DNA: TGCAGCGTTGCGCGGGACACCCTCAACGCAAACACCGGGGAGCTGTTTTTT. The chain has TRBV29-1 and TRBJ2-2, with D possibly called TRBD1 or TRBD2 (6 bases each). The CDR3 is made up of 17 amino acids. The V end was cut by 4 bases, the J end by 2 bases, with 20 bases between. Germline-derived CDR1 and CDR2 are SQVTM and ANQGSEA.

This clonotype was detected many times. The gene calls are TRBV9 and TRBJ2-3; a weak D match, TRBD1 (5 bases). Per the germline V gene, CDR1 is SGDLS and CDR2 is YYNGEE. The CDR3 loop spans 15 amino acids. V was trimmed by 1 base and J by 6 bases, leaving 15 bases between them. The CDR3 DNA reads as TGTGCCAGCAGCGTAACAGGAGTCGTCCAGGATACGCAGTATTTT. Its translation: CASSVTGVVQDTQYF.

CDR3 DNA sequence: TGTGCCAGCAGCCCAGACAGCCACTATGGCTACACCTTC. It encodes CASSPDSHYGYTF. J is TRBJ1-2 and V is TRBV7-3, with D possibly being TRBD1 (5 bases). The V gene lost 5 bases and the J gene lost 3 bases, with 10 bases spanning the gap. The CDR3 totals 13 residues. Germline V lookup: CDR1 SGHTA, CDR2 FQGTGA.

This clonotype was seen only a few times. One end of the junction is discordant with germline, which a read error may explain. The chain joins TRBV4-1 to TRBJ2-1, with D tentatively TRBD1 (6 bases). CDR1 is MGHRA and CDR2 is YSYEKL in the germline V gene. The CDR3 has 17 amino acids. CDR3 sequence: CASSRDRGHLSYNEQLF. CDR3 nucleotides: TGCGCCAGCAGCCGGGATCGGGGACACCTCTCCTACAATGAGCAGCTCTTC.

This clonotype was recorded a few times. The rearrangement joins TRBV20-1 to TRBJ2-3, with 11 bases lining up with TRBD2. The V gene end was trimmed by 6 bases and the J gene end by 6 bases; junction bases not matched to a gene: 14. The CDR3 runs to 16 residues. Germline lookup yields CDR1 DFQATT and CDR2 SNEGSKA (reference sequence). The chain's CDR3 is CSAPGGSTSGADTQYF. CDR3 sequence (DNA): TGCAGTGCCCCTGGGGGGTCGACTAGCGGGGCGGATACGCAGTATTTT.

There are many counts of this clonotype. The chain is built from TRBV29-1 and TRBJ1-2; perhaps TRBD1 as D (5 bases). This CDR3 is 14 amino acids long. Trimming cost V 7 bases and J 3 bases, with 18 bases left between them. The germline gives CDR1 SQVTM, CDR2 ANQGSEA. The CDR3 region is CSASVPGGYYGYTF. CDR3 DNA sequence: TGCAGCGCCAGCGTGCCGGGGGGGTACTATGGCTACACCTTC.

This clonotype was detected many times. Written as DNA, the CDR3 is TGTGCCAGCAGTTTATCAGAGAACACTGAAGCTTTCTTT. Its translation: CASSLSENTEAFF. The V gene is TRBV6-5, the J gene TRBJ1-1; D is unresolved. This CDR3 has 13 residues. CDR1 and CDR2 (germline): MNHEY, SVGAGI. The germline V and J ends were trimmed by 4 bases and 1 base, with 7 bases remaining between them.